What follows are 14 T cell receptor beta chains derived from one specimen sequenced in a study of identical twins. TCRdb reprocessed the 5' RACE reads via MiXCR and lists one record per CDR3 protein. The sample includes approximately 600,000 distinct CDR3 sequences, around 7.4% of them seen just once. These data were likewise used in another study, on yellow fever vaccine responses in identical twins.

Material for sequencing was PBMCs. The receptor set was obtained from a woman aged 18-29 years in good health.

A few counts support this clonotype. The chain combines TRBV7-9 with TRBJ2-7; D gene unclear. The V and J ends lost 1 base and 6 bases respectively, with 10 bases between them. The CDR3 has 13 amino acids. The germline CDR1 and CDR2 sequences are SEHNR and FQNEAQ (reference sequence). Here the CDR3 reads CASSLVGDSEQYF. CDR3 nucleotide sequence: TGTGCCAGCAGCTTAGTGGGTGACTCCGAGCAGTACTTC. The full variable domain, in which reference TRBV7-9 and TRBJ2-7 provide the parts outside the CDR3, is DTGVSQNPRHKITKRGQNVTFRCDPISEHNRLYWYRQTLGQGPEFLTYFQNEAQLEKSRLLSDRFSAERPKGSFSTLEIQRTEQGDSAMYLCASSLVGDSEQYFGPGTRLTVT.

There are a few counts of this clonotype. V usage is TRBV6-1 and J usage is TRBJ2-1, with D perhaps matching TRBD1 or TRBD2 (5 bases each). The germline V and J ends were trimmed by 5 bases and 2 bases, with 10 bases remaining between them. This CDR3 comprises 14 residues. CDR1 and CDR2 (germline): MNHNS, SASEGT. The CDR3 protein is CASSRDGTYNEQFF. The DNA for the CDR3 is TGTGCCAGCAGTCGGGACGGAACCTACAATGAGCAGTTCTTC.

In its sample, this clonotype was seen a few times. V is TRBV9 and J is TRBJ2-3; D uncertain. There are 14 residues in the CDR3. Trimming stripped 0 bases from V and 3 bases from J, with 8 bases between. Germline V gene sequence: CDR1 SGDLS, CDR2 YYNGEE. This CDR3 reads CASSVALGTDTQYF. CDR3 bases: TGTGCCAGCAGCGTAGCCCTAGGGACAGATACGCAGTATTTT.

This chain links TRBV12-3 or TRBV12-4 with TRBJ1-6; perhaps TRBD1 as D (5 bases). Trimming removed 6 bases at V and 4 bases at J, with 10 bases between. The CDR3 totals 14 residues. CDR3 DNA sequence: TGTGCCAGCAGCCGCGGGGCTTATAATTCACCCCTCCACTTT. This encodes CASSRGAYNSPLHF.

In this sample, this clonotype turned up a few times. The gene calls are TRBV12-5 and TRBJ1-1, with D perhaps TRBD1 (6 bases). The CDR3 totals 15 residues. V lost 0 bases and J lost 4, with 12 bases in between. The germline V gene encodes CDR1 LGHNT and CDR2 FRNRAP. The CDR3 region is CASGLVIGGLTEAFF. In nucleotides, the CDR3 is TGTGCTAGTGGTTTGGTAATTGGGGGGCTCACTGAAGCTTTCTTT.

This clonotype was detected ten times or more. The chain joins TRBV28 to TRBJ2-7; D not resolved. Trimming took 7 bases from V and 1 from J, leaving 17 bases between them. This CDR3 contains 15 residues. Germline values: CDR1 MDHEN, CDR2 SYDVKM. CDR3 amino acids: CASIPTGLGSYEQYF. CDR3 DNA: TGTGCCAGCATACCAACTGGTCTGGGATCCTACGAGCAGTACTTC.

The sample holds many counts of this clonotype. V is TRBV27 and J is TRBJ2-3; D is possibly TRBD1 or TRBD2 (5 bases each). The germline V and J ends were trimmed by 1 base and 0 bases, with 8 bases remaining between them. This CDR3 region has 15 residues. CDR1 and CDR2 (germline): MNHEY, SMNVEV (reference sequence). The CDR3 DNA follows: TGTGCCAGCAGTTTATGGGACCCTAGCACAGATACGCAGTATTTT. This sequence encodes CASSLWDPSTDTQYF.

This clonotype was observed at least ten times. V usage is TRBV12-3 or TRBV12-4 and J usage is TRBJ2-1; 11 bases are a match to TRBD2. There are 17 residues in the CDR3. V lost 5 bases and J lost 9; bases outside the gene matches: 15. The CDR3 sequence: CASSQPLTSGSLGEQFF. The CDR3, as DNA: TGTGCCAGCAGTCAACCGCTTACTAGCGGGAGTTTAGGTGAGCAGTTCTTC.

This clonotype was seen a few times. This sequence joins TRBV10-3 and TRBJ1-2; 10 bases agree with TRBD1. This CDR3 spans 17 amino acids. Germline assignment: CDR1 ENHRY and CDR2 SYGVKD. Germline trimming cut 3 bases from V and 4 bases from J; bases unmatched to any gene: 11. The CDR3 DNA follows: TGTGCCATCAGTGATTCCTCAGACAGGGGGCTTATCTATGGCTACACCTTC. Encoded protein: CAISDSSDRGLIYGYTF.

The chain carries TRBV29-1 and TRBJ2-3, with D perhaps TRBD2 (6 bases). CDR1 and CDR2 (germline): SQVTM, ANQGSEA. CDR3 length: 14 residues. The V gene lost 8 bases and the J gene lost 0 bases, with 15 bases spanning the gap. The CDR3 protein is CSPRLAESTDTQYF. The CDR3 bases are TGCAGCCCCAGGTTAGCGGAGAGCACAGATACGCAGTATTTT.

This clonotype came up many times. The chain uses TRBV29-1 and TRBJ1-1; D is possibly TRBD1 (5 bases). The CDR3 loop spans 15 amino acids. CDR1 is SQVTM and CDR2 is ANQGSEA in the germline V gene. V was shortened by 7 bases and J by 5 bases, with 23 bases between the two germline ends. CDR3 sequence (DNA): TGCAGCGCAAATGTATGGTTCGGGGCGGAGACTGAAGCTTTCTTT. This gives the protein CSANVWFGAETEAFF.

This clonotype was detected ten times or more. This CDR3 is CASSQDGAGDTQYF. The CDR3 nucleotides read TGTGCCAGCAGCCAAGACGGGGCAGGGGATACGCAGTATTTT. V and J are TRBV3-1 and TRBJ2-3; D may match TRBD1 or TRBD2 (5 bases each). This CDR3 comprises 14 residues. Germline assignment: CDR1 LGHDT and CDR2 YNNKEL (reference sequence). The V end lost 0 bases, the J end lost 6 bases, and 10 bases lay between the germline ends.

A few counts support this clonotype. V usage is TRBV11-3 and J usage is TRBJ2-7, with D possibly being TRBD2 (7 bases). CDR1 is SGHNT, CDR2 YENEEA, per germline. V lost 5 bases and J 3 bases, leaving 17 bases between the germline ends. The CDR3 length is 15 residues. CDR3 sequence (DNA): TGTGCCAGCAGCCTAGGGGGGGACCTCATCTACGAGCAGTACTTC. It is translated as CASSLGGDLIYEQYF.

This chain uses TRBV20-1 with TRBJ2-1, with 12 positions matching TRBD2. This CDR3 is built from 16 residues. The germline V gene encodes CDR1 DFQATT and CDR2 SNEGSKA (reference sequence). The ends lost 6 bases at V and 2 bases at J; junction bases unmatched: 8. The CDR3 sequence: CSAWGPSGGAYNEQFF. The CDR3 bases are TGCAGTGCCTGGGGCCCTAGCGGGGGGGCCTACAATGAGCAGTTCTTC.